These 6 T cell receptor beta chains were sequenced from one sample in a study of blood T cell repertoires in COVID-19. Clones were read by immunoSEQ multiplex PCR, and TCRdb kept only the in-frame ones, dropping some. The data contain 80,000 or so clones, 70% to 85% of them seen just once; the ten biggest clones take up 4.5% to 6%. The sequenced sample consisted of peripheral blood. The receptor set was obtained from a man aged 45-65 years with active or convalescent COVID-19.

This clone was seen a handful of times. The rearrangement joins TRBV4-3 to TRBJ1-4; a weak D match, TRBD1 (6 bases). The CDR3 has 14 amino acids. The ends were cut back, 0 bases at V and 7 bases at J, with 9 bases in the middle. Germline V gene data show CDR1 as LGHNA and CDR2 as YSLEER. As DNA, the CDR3 is TGCGCCAGCAGCCAAGATCCACAGGGTGAAAAACTGTTTTTT. Translated: CASSQDPQGEKLFF.

This clone was detected only a few times. V usage is TRBV5-5 and J usage is TRBJ1-6; 8 bases are shared with TRBD1. Germline CDR1 reads SGHKS; CDR2 reads YYEKEE (reference sequence). This CDR3 has 17 residues. Trimming at V came to 4 bases and at J to 9 bases, leaving 15 bases not matched to a gene. CDR3 coding DNA: TGTGCCAGCAGCCCTCCAGGACAGGGAGGTTTCGTTTCACCCCTCCACTTT. This translates into CASSPPGQGGFVSPLHF. Complete variable domain (other parts from reference TRBV5-5 and TRBJ1-6): DAGVTQSPTHLIKTRGQQVTLRCSPISGHKSVSWYQQVLGQGPQFIFQYYEKEERGRGNFPDRFSARQFPNYSSELNVNALLLGDSALYLCASSPPGQGGFVSPLHFGNGTRLTVT.

This clone is a singleton in its sample. The chain recombines TRBV5-1 with TRBJ1-4; D is ambiguous. The CDR3 length is 16 residues. Germline CDR1 is SGHRS and CDR2 is YFSETQ. The V end lost 0 bases, the J end lost 0 bases, and 9 bases lay between the germline ends. CDR3 amino acids: CASSLADIATNEKLFF. The CDR3, as DNA: TGCGCCAGCAGCTTGGCCGACATTGCAACTAATGAAAAACTGTTTTTT.

The chain recombines TRBV5-1 with TRBJ1-5; maybe TRBD1 (5 bases). Per germline, CDR1 SGHRS and CDR2 YFSETQ. This CDR3 has 14 residues. V lost 4 bases and J 2 bases, leaving 10 bases between the germline ends. The CDR3 sequence is CASSPSGGNQPQHF. The DNA for the CDR3 is TGCGCCAGCAGCCCATCGGGGGGCAATCAGCCCCAGCATTTT.

This clone was recorded only once. The rearrangement links TRBV6-5 to TRBJ1-2; D unresolved. This CDR3 is 15 amino acids long. Germline V gene lookup returns CDR1 MNHEY and CDR2 SVGAGI. V was clipped by 4 bases and J by 7 bases, with 19 bases between them. The CDR3 coding sequence is TGTGCCAGCAGTTCCCCAAACTCCAGAGGCCCTGGCTACACCTTC. It encodes CASSSPNSRGPGYTF.

The V and J genes are TRBV23-1 and TRBJ1-5; D may be TRBD1 (6 bases). TRBV23-1 is an open reading frame whose function is uncertain. This CDR3 spans 17 amino acids. Trimming removed 4 bases from V and 2 bases from J, with 18 bases in between. The CDR3 sequence is CASSLPGGPLGNQPQHF. Written as DNA, the CDR3 is TGCGCCAGCAGTCTCCCGGGGGGCCCTTTGGGCAATCAGCCCCAGCATTTT.